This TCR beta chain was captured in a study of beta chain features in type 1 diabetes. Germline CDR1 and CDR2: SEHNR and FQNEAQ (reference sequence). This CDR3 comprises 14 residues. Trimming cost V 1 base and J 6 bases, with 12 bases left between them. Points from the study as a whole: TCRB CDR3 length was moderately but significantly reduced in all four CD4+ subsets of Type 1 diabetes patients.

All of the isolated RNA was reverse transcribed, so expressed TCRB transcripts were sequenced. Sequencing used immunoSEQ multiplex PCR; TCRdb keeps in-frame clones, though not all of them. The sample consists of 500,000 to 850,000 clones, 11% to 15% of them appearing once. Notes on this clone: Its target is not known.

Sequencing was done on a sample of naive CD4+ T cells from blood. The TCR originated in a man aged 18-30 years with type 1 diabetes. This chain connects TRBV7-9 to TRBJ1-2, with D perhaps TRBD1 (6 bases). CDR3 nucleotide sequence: TGTGCCAGCAGCTTAGAGGACAGTGAGAATGGCTACACCTTC. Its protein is CASSLEDSENGYTF.